This T cell receptor beta chain was profiled in a study of T cell responses to AZD1222 COVID-19 vaccine. Between the trimmed V and J ends, which lost 6 bases and 7 bases, there was a span of 30 bases. The CDR3 runs to 18 residues. TCRdb keeps only in-frame clones here, not all; method: immunoSEQ multiplex PCR. The sample lists 150,000 to 160,000 clones, around 87% occurring once. The chain uses TRBV23-1 and TRBJ1-1, with D maybe TRBD1 (5 bases). TRBV23-1 is flagged as an ORF with uncertain function. The receptor's source is an adult who received the AZD1222 COVID-19 vaccine. The sample here was peripheral blood, taken 28 days after the second AZD1222 dose. The DNA for the CDR3 is TGCGCCAGCAGACGAGGTCTCTCTCCCCCTCAGGGCGCTGGTGAAGCTTTCTTT. Translating it yields CASRRGLSPPQGAGEAFF.